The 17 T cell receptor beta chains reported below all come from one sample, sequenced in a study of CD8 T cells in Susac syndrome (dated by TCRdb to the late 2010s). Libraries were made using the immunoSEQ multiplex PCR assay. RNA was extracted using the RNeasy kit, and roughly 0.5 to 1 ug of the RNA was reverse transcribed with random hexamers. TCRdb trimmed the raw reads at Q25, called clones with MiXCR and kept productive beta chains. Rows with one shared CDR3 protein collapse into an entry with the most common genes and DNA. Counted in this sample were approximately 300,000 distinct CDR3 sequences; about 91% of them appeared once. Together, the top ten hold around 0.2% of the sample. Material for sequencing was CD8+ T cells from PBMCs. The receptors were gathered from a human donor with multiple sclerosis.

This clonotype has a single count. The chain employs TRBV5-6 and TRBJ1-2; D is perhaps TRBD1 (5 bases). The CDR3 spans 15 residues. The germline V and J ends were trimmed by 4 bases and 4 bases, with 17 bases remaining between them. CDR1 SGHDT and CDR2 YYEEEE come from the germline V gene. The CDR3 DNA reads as TGTGCCAGCAGCCCACAGGATGACAGCCTCTATGGCTACACCTTC. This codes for CASSPQDDSLYGYTF. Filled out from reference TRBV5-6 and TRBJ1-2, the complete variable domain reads DAGVTQSPTHLIKTRGQQVTLRCSPKSGHDTVSWYQQALGQGPQFIFQYYEEEERQRGNFPDRFSGHQFPNYSSELNVNALLLGDSALYLCASSPQDDSLYGYTFGSGTRLTVV.

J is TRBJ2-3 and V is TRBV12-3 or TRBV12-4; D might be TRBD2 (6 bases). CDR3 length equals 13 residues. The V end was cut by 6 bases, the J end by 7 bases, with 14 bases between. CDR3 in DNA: TGTGCCAGCAGACAAGGGACTGGGTATACGCAGTATTTT. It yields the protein CASRQGTGYTQYF.

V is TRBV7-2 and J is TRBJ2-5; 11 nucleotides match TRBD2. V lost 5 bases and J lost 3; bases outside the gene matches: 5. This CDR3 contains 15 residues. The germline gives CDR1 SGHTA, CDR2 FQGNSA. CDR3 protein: CASSTVAGGEETQYF. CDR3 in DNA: TGTGCCAGCAGCACCGTAGCGGGAGGGGAAGAGACCCAGTACTTC.

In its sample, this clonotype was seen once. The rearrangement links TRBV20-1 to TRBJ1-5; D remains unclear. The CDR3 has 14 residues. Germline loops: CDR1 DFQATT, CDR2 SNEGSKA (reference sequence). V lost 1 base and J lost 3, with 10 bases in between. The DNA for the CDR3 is TGCAGTGCTAGAGCCCGGACGGCCAATCAGCCCCAGCATTTT. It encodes CSARARTANQPQHF.

CDR3 nucleotides: TGTGCCAGCAGTTCCCCCTCAGCGGGGGGTCCCCCCGGGGAGCTGTTTTTT. It specifies CASSSPSAGGPPGELFF. The chain has TRBV6-2 or TRBV6-3 and TRBJ2-2; 9 bases match TRBD2. The ends lost 4 bases at V and 6 bases at J; junction bases unmatched: 12. Per the germline V gene, CDR1 is MNHEY and CDR2 is SVGEGT. The CDR3 consists of 17 residues.

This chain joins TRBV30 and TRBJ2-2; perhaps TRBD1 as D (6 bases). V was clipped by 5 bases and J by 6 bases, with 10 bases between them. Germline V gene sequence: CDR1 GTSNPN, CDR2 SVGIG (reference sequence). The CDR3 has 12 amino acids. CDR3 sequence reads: CAWRQGPGELFF. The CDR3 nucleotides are TGTGCCTGGCGCCAGGGGCCCGGGGAGCTGTTTTTT.

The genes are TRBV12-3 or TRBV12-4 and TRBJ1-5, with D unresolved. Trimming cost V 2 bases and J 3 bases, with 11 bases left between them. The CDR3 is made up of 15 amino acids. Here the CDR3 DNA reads TGTGCCAGCAGTTTATACAGTGGAAACAATCAGCCCCAGCATTTT. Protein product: CASSLYSGNNQPQHF.

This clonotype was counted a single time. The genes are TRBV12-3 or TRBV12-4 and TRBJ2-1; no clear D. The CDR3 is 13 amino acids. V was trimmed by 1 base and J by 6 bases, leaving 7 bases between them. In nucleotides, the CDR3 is TGTGCCAGCAGTTTAGGGCTATTCAATGAGCAGTTCTTC. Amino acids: CASSLGLFNEQFF.

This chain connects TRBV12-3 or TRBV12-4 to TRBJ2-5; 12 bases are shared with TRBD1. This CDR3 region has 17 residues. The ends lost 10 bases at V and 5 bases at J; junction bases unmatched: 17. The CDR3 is CATRSGTGGRAGETQYF. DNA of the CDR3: TGTGCCACCAGATCCGGGACAGGGGGCAGGGCGGGGGAGACCCAGTACTTC.

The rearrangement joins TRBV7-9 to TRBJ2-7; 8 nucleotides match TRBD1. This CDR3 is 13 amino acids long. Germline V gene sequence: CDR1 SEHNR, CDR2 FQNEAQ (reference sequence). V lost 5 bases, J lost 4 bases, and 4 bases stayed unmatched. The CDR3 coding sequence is TGTGCCAGCAGCACGGACAGGGATTACGAGCAGTACTTC. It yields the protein CASSTDRDYEQYF.

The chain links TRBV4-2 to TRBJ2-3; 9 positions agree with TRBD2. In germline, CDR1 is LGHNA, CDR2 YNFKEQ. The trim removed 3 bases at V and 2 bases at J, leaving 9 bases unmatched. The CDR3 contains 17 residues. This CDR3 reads CASSHPGGGGLTDTQYF. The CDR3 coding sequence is TGTGCCAGCAGCCACCCCGGCGGGGGGGGACTCACAGATACGCAGTATTTT.

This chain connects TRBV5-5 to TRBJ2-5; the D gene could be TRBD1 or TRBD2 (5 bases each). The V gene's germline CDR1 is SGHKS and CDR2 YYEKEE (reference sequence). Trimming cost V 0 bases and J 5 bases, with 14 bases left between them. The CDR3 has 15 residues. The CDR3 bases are TGTGCCAGCAGCTTGGGGGGACCTCCAGTGGAGACCCAGTACTTC. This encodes CASSLGGPPVETQYF.

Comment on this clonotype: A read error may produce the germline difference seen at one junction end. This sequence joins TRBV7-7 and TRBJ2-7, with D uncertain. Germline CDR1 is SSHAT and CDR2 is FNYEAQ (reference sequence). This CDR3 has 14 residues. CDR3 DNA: TGTGCTAGCAGCTTAGCTCGGGCGAGCCCCGAGCAGTACTTC. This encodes CASSLARASPEQYF.

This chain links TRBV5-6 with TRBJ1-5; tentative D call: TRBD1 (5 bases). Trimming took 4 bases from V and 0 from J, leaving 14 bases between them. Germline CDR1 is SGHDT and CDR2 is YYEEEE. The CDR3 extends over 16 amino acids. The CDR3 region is CASSSQGTYSNQPQHF. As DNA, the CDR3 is TGTGCCAGCAGCAGCCAAGGGACCTATAGCAATCAGCCCCAGCATTTT.

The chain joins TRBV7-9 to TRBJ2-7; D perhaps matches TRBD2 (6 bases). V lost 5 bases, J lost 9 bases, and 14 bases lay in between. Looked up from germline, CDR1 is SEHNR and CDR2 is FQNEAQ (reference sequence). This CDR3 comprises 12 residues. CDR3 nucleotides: TGTGCCAGCAGCCGGTACGAAGCGGGGCAGTACTTC. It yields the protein CASSRYEAGQYF.

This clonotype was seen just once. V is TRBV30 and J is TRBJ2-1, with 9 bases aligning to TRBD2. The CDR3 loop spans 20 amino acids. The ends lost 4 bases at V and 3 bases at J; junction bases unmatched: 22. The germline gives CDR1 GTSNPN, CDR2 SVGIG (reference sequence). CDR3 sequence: CAWNGEGASGVGAFYNEQFF. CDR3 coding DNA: TGTGCCTGGAATGGAGAGGGGGCTAGCGGGGTAGGGGCGTTCTACAATGAGCAGTTCTTC.

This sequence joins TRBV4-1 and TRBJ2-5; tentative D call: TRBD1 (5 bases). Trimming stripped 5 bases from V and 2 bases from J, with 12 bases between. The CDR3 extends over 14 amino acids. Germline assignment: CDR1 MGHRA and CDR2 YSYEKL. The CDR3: CASSYTQGQETQYF. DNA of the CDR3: TGCGCCAGCAGCTATACTCAGGGACAAGAGACCCAGTACTTC.